This T cell receptor beta chain was found in a study of shared clonotypes between healthy human individuals. Across the study: Researchers assigned three CD4 naive, three CD4 memory, two CD8 naive and one CD8 memory plate to each donor. Study-wide points: With a few donors compared, roughly 5% of naive CD4 clonotypes were shared.

With V trimmed by 7 bases and J by 2 bases, 3 bases remained unmatched. CDR1 and CDR2 from the germline V gene are MNHNY and SVGAGI (reference sequence). The CDR3 length is 13 residues. A remark on this clone: The antigen is undetermined.

Several immunoSEQ plates held equal portions of the genomic DNA taken from each subset. Method: immunoSEQ multiplex PCR; TCRdb's copy keeps in-frame clones and lacks some. The sample shows roughly 2,300,000 clones, 80% to 95% of them seen only once. Sequences were obtained from naive CD4+ T cells from PBMCs. As for subset: CD45RA+ positively selected. The gene calls are TRBV6-6 and TRBJ2-7, with 9 nucleotides matching TRBD1. This sequence was found in a man younger than 35 in good health. Some clones in this sample may be carry-over from other donors' samples. CDR3: CASTGTGPYEQYF. CDR3 DNA: TGTGCCAGCACCGGGACAGGGCCCTACGAGCAGTACTTC.